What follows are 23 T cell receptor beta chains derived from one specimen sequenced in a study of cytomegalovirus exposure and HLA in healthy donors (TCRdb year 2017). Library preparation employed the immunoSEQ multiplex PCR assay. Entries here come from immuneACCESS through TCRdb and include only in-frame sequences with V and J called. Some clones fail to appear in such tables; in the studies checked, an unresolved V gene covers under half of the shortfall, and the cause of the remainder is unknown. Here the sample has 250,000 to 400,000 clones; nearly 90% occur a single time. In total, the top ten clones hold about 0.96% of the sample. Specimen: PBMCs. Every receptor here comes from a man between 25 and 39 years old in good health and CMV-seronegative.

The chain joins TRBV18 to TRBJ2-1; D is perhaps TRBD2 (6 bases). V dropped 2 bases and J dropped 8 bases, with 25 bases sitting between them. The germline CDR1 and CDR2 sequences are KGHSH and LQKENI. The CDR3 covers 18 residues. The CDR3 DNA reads TGTGCCAGCTCACCAACCCGAACTCTAGCGAGGGGAGGCGATGAGCAGTTCTTC. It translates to CASSPTRTLARGGDEQFF.

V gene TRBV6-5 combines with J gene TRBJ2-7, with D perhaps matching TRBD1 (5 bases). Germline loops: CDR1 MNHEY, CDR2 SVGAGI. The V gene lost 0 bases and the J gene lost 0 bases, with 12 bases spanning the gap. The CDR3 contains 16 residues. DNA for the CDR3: TGTGCCAGCAGTTACTCGACAGCGACAAGCTCCTACGAGCAGTACTTC. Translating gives CASSYSTATSSYEQYF.

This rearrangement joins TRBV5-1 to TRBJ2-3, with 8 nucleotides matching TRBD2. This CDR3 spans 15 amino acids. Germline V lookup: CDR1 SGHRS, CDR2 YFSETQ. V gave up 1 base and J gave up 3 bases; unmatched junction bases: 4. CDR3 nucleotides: TGCGCCAGCAGCTTGACTACGGGGGGGACAGATACGCAGTATTTT. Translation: CASSLTTGGTDTQYF.

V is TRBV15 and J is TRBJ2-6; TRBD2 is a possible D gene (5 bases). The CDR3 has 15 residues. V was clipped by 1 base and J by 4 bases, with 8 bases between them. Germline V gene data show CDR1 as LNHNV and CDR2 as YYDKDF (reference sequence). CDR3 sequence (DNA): TGTGCCACCAGCAGAGGGGAGTCCGGGGCCAACGTCCTGACTTTC. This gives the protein CATSRGESGANVLTF.

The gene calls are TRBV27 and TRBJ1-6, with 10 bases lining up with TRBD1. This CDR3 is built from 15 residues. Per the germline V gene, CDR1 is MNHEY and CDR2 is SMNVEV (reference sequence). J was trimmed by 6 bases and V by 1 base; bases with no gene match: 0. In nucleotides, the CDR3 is TGTGCCAGCAGTTTATGGGACAGGGGTAATTCACCCCTCCACTTT. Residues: CASSLWDRGNSPLHF.

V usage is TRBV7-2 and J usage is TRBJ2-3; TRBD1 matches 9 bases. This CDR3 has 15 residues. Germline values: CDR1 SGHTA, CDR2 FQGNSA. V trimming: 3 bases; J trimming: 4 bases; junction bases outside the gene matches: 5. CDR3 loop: CASSFGDRAPDTQYF. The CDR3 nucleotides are TGTGCCAGCAGCTTTGGGGACAGGGCGCCAGATACGCAGTATTTT.

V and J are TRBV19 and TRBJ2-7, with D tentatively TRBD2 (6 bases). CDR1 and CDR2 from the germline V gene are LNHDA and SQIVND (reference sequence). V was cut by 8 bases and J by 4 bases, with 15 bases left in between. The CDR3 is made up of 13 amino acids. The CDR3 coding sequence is TGTGCCAGTCGAGGGGACTTAGCATACGAGCAGTACTTC. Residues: CASRGDLAYEQYF.

As DNA, the CDR3 is TGTGCCAGCAGCCCAGTAAGCAGGGGTCCCGCTGACTATGGCTACACCTTC. This gives the protein CASSPVSRGPADYGYTF. The chain links TRBV9 to TRBJ1-2, with D perhaps matching TRBD1 (6 bases). The CDR3 consists of 17 residues. Germline V CDR1 and CDR2: SGDLS, YYNGEE. V lost 4 bases, J lost 3 bases, and 22 bases lay in between.

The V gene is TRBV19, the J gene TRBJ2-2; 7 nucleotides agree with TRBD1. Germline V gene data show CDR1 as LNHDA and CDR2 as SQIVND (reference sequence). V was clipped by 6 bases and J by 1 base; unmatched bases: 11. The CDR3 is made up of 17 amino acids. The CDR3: CASREGGTALNTGELFF. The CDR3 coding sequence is TGTGCCAGTAGAGAAGGTGGGACAGCCTTGAACACCGGGGAGCTGTTTTTT.

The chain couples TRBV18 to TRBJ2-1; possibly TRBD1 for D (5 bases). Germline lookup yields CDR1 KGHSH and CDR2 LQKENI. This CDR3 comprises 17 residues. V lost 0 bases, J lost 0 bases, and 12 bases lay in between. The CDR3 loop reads CASSPPAGQGSYNEQFF. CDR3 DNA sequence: TGTGCCAGCTCACCACCTGCAGGGCAGGGCTCCTACAATGAGCAGTTCTTC.

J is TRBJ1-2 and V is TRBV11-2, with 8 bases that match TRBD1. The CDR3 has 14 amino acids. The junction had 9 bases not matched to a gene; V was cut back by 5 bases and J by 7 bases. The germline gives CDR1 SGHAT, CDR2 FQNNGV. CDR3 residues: CASSRDRGTAGYTF. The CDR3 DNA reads TGTGCCAGCAGCCGAGACAGGGGCACTGCTGGCTACACCTTC.

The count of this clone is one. The CDR3: CASSLRTGKLRVDTEAFF. In DNA, the CDR3 is TGTGCCAGCAGTTTACGGACAGGGAAATTAAGGGTTGACACTGAAGCTTTCTTT. This chain connects TRBV27 to TRBJ1-1, with 8 bases matching TRBD1. V shed 2 bases, J shed 3 bases, and the junction held 14 bases outside the gene matches. From germline, CDR1 is MNHEY and CDR2 SMNVEV (reference sequence). This CDR3 is 18 amino acids long.

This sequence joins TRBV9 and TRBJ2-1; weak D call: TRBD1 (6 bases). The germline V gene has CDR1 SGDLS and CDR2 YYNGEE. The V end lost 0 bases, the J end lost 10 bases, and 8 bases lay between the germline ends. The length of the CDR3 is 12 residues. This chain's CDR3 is CASSVGGQEQFF. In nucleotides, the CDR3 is TGTGCCAGCAGCGTAGGGGGACAAGAGCAGTTCTTC.

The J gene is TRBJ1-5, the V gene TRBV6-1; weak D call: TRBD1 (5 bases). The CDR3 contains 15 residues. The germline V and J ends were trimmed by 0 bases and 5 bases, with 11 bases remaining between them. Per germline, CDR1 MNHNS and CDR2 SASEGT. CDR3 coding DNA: TGTGCCAGCAGTGAAGCAAGGGGCAGGGATCAGCCCCAGCATTTT. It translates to CASSEARGRDQPQHF.

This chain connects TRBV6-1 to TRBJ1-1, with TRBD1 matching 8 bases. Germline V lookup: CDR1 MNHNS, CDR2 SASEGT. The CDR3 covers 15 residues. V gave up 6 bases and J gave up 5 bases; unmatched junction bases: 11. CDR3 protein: CASRTGEGARTEAFF. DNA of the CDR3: TGTGCCAGCAGGACAGGGGAGGGGGCGAGAACTGAAGCTTTCTTT.

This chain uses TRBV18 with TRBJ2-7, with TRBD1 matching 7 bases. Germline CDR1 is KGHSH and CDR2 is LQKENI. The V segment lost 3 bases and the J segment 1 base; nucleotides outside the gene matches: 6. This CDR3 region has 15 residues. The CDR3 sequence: CASSPRGTESYEQYF. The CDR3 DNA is TGTGCCAGCTCACCTAGAGGGACAGAGTCCTACGAGCAGTACTTC.

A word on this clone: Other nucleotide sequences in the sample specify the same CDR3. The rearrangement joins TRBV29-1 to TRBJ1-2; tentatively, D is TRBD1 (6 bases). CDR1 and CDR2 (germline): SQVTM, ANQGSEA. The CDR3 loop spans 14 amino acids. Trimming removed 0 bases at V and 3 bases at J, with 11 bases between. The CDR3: CSVEDRPGDYGYTF. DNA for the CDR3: TGCAGCGTTGAAGATCGGCCAGGGGACTATGGCTACACCTTC.

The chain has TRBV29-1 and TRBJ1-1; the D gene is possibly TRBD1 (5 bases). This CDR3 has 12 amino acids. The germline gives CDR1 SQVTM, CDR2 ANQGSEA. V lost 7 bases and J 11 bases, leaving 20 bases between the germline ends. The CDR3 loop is CSAEMGTPGAFF. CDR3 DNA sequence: TGCAGCGCAGAAATGGGGACTCCTGGGGCTTTCTTT.

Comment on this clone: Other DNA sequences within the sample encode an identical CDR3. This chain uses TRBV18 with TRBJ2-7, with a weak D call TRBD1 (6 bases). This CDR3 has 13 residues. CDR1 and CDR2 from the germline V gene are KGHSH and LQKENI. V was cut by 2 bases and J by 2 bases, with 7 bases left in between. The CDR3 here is CASSPGQTYEQYF. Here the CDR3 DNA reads TGTGCCAGCTCACCAGGACAGACCTACGAGCAGTACTTC. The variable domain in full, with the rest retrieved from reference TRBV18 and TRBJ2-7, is NAGVMQNPRHLVRRRGQEARLRCSPMKGHSHVYWYRQLPEEGLKFMVYLQKENIIDESGMPKERFSAEFPKEGPSILRIQQVVRGDSAAYFCASSPGQTYEQYFGPGTRLTVT.

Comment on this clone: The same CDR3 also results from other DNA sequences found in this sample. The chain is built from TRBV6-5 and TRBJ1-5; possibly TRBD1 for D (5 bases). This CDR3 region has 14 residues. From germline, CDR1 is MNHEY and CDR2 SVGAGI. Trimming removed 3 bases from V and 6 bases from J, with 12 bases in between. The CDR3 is CASSYGQGGQPQHF. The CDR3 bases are TGTGCCAGCAGTTATGGCCAGGGCGGTCAGCCCCAGCATTTT.

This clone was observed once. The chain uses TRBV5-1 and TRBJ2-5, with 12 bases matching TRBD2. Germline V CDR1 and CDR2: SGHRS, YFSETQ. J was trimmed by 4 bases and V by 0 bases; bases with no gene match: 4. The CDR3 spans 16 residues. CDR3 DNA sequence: TGCGCCAGCAGCTTGGTGCCTAGCGGGGGGGTAGAGACCCAGTACTTC. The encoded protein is CASSLVPSGGVETQYF.

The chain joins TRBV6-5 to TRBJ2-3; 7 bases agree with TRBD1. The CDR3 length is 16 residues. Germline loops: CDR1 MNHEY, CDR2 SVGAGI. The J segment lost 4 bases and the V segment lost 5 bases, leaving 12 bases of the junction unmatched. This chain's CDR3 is CASSHYNRGGPDTQYF. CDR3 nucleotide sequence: TGTGCCAGCAGTCACTACAACAGGGGTGGGCCAGATACGCAGTATTTT.

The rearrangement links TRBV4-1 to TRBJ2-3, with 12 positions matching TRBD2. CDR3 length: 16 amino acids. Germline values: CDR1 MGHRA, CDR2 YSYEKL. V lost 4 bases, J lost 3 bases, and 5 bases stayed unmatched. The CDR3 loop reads CASSRPTSGGTDTQYF. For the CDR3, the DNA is TGCGCCAGCAGCCGACCGACTAGCGGGGGAACAGATACGCAGTATTTT.